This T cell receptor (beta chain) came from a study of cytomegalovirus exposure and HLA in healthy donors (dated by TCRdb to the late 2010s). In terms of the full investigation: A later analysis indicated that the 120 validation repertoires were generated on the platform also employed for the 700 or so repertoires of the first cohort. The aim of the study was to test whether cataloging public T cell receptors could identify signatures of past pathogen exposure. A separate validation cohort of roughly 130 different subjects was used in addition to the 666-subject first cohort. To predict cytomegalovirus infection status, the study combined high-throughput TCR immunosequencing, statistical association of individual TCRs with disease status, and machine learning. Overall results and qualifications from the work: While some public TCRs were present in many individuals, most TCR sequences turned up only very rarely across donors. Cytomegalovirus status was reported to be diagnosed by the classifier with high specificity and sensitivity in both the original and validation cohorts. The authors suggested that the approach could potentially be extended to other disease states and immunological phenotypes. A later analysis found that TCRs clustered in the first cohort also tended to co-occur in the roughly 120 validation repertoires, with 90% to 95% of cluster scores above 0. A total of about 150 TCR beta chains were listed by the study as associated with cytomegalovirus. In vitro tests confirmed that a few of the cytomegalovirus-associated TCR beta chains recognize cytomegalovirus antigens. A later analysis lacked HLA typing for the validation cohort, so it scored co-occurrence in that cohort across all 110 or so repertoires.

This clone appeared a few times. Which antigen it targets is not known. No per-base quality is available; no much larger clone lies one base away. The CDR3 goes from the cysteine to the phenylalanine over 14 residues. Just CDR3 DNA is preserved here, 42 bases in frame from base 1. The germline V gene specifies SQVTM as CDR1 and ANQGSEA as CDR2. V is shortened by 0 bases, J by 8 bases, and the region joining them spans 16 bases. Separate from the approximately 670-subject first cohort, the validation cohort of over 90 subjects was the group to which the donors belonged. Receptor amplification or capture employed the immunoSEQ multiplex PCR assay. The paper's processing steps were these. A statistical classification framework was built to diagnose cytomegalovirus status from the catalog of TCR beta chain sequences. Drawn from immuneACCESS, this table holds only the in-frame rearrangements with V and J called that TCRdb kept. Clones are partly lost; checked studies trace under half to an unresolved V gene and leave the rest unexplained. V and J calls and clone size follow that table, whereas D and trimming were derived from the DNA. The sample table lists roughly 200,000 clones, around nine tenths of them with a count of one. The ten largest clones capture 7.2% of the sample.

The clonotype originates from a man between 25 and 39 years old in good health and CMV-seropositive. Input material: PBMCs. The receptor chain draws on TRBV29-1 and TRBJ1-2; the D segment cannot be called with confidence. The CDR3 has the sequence CSVEDLGRTDGYTF. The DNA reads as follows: TGCAGCGTTGAAGATCTGGGCAGGACGGACGGCTACACCTTC. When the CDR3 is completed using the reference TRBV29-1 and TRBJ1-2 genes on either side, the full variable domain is SAVISQKPSRDICQRGTSLTIQCQVDSQVTMMFWYRQQPGQSLTLIATANQGSEATYESGFVIDKFPISRPNLTFSTLTVSNMSPEDSSIYLCSVEDLGRTDGYTFGSGTRLTVV.